This record concerns one T cell receptor beta chain sequence. Sequencing was performed with immunoSEQ multiplex PCR; in TCRdb, only in-frame clones are kept and a portion is missing. The sample has 100,000 or so clones; roughly nine tenths are singletons. Germline loops: CDR1 SNHLY, CDR2 FYNNEI. Unmatched junction bases numbered 10, after V lost 5 bases and J lost 0 bases. This CDR3 has 16 residues. This record comes from a study of T cell changes during pregnancy in multiple sclerosis. The sample in question was peripheral blood, obtained after pregnancy. The sequence was collected from a female donor with multiple sclerosis, enrolled in a pregnancy study. V usage is TRBV2 and J usage is TRBJ2-7, with 7 bases identical to TRBD1. The CDR3 DNA follows: TGTGCCAGCAGTCAGATCCGGGACAGAGTCTCCTACGAGCAGTACTTC. It specifies CASSQIRDRVSYEQYF.